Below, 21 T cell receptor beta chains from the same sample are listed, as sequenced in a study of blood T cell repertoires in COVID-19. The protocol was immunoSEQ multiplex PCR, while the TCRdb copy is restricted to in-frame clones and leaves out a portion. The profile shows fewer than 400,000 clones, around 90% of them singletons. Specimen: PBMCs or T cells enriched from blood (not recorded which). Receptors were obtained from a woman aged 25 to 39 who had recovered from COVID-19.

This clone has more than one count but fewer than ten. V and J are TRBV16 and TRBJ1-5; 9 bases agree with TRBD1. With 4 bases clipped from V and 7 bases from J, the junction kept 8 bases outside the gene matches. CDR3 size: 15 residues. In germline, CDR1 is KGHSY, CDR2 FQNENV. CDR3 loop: CASSRRGTGKQPQHF. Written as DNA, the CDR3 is TGTGCCAGCAGCCGTAGAGGGACAGGGAAACAGCCCCAGCATTTT.

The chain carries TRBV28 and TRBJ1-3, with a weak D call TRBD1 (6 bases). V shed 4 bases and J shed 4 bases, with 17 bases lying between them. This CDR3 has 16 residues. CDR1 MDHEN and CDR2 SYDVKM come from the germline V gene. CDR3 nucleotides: TGTGCCAGCAGTTCGGCAGGGGAAGAGGGAGGAAACACCATATATTTT. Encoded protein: CASSSAGEEGGNTIYF.

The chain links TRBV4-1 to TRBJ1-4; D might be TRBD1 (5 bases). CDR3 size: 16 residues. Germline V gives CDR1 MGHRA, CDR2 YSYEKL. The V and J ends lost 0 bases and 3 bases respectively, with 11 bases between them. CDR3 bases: TGCGCCAGCAGCCAAGATCAGGGTAGAGCTAATGAAAAACTGTTTTTT. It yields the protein CASSQDQGRANEKLFF.

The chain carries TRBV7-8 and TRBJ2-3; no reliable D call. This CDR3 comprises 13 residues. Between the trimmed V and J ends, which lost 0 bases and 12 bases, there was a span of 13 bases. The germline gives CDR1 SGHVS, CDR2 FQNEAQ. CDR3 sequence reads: CASSLAVGPDQYF. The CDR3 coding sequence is TGTGCCAGCAGCTTAGCAGTCGGTCCTGATCAGTATTTT.

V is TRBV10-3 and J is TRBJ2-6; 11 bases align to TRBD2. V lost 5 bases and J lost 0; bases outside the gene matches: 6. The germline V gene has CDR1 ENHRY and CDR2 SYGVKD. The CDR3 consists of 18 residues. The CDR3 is CAISRRLAGNSGANVLTF. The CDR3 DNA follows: TGTGCCATCAGTCGCCGACTAGCGGGAAACTCTGGGGCCAACGTCCTGACTTTC.

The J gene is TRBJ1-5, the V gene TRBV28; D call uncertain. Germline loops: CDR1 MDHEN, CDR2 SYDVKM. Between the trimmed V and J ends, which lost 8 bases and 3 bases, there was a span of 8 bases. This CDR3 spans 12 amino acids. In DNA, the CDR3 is TGTGCCAGCGCGGATATCAATCAGCCCCAGCATTTT. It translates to CASADINQPQHF. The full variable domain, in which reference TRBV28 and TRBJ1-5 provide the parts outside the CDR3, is DVKVTQSSRYLVKRTGEKVFLECVQDMDHENMFWYRQDPGLGLRLIYFSYDVKMKEKGDIPEGYSVSREKKERFSLILESASTNQTSMYLCASADINQPQHFGDGTRLSIL.

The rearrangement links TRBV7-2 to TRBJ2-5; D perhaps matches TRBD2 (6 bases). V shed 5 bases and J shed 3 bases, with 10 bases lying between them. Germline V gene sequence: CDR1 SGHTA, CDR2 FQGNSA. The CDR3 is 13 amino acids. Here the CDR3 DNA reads TGTGCCAGCAGCATCGGGAGTAAAGAGACCCAGTACTTC. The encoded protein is CASSIGSKETQYF.

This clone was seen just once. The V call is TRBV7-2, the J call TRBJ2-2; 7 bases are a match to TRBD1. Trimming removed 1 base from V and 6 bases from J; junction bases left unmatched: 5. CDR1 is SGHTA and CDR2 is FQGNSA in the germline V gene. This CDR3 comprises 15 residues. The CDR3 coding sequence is TGTGCCAGCAGCTTAGTGACAGGGACGGCCGGGGAGCTGTTTTTT. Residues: CASSLVTGTAGELFF.

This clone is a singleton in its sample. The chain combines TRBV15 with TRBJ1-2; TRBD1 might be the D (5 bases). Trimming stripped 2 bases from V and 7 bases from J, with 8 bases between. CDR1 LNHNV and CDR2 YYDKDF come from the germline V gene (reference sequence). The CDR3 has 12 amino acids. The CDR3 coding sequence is TGTGCCACCAGCAGATTCCAGGGTGGCTACACCTTC. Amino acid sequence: CATSRFQGGYTF.

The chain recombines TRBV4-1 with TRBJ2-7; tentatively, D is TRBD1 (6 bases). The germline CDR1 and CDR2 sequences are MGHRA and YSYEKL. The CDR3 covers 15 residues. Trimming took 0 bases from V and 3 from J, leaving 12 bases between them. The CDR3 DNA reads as TGCGCCAGCAGCCAAGATAGACAGGAATTCTACGAGCAGTACTTC. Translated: CASSQDRQEFYEQYF.

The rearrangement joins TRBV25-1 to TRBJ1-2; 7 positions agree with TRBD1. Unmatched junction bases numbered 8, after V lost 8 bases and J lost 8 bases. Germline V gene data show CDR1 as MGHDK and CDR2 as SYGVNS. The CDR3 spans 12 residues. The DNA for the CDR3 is TGTGCCAGCGAGGGACAGAAAAAGGGCTACACCTTC. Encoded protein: CASEGQKKGYTF.

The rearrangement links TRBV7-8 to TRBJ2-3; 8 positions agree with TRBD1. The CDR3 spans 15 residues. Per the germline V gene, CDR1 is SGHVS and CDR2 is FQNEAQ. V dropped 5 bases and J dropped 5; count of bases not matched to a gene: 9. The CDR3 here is CASSPRTGSIDTQYF. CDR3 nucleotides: TGTGCCAGCAGCCCGCGGACAGGGAGTATAGATACGCAGTATTTT.

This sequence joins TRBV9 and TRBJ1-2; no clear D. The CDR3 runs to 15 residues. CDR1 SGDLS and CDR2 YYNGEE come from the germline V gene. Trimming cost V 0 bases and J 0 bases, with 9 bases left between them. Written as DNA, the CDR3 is TGTGCCAGCAGCGTAGAAGCCAGGACTAACTATGGCTACACCTTC. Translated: CASSVEARTNYGYTF.

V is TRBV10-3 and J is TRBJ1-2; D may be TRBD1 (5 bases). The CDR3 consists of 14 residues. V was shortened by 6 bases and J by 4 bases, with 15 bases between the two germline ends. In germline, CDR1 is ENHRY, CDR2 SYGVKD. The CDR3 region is CAIRSTELLYGYTF. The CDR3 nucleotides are TGTGCCATCAGGTCGACAGAGCTCCTCTATGGCTACACCTTC.

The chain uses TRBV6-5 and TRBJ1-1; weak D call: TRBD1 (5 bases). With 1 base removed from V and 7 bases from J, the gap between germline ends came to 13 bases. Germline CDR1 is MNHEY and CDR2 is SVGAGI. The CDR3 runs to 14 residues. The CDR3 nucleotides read TGTGCCAGCAGTTACTTGGGGGGTAGTAGTGAAGCTTTCTTT. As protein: CASSYLGGSSEAFF.

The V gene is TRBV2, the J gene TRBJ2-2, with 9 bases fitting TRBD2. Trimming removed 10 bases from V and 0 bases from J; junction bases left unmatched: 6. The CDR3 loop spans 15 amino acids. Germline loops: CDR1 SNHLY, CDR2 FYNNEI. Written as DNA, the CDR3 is TGTGCCAACCAAGCGGGGGGCTCGAACACCGGGGAGCTGTTTTTT. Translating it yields CANQAGGSNTGELFF.

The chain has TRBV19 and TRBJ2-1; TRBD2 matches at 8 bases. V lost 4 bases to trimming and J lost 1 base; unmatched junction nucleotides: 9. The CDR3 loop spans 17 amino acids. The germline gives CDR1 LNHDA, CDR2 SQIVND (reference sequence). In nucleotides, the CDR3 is TGTGCCAGTAGTAGGCTAGCGGGCCGGAATTCCTACAATGAGCAGTTCTTC. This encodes CASSRLAGRNSYNEQFF.

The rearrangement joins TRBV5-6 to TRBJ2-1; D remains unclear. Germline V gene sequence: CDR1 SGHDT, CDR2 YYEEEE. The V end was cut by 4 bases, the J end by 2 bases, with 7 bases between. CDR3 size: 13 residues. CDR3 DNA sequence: TGTGCCAGCAGCCCCACAACCTACAATGAGCAGTTCTTC. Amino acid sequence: CASSPTTYNEQFF. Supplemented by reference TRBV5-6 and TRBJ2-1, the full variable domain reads DAGVTQSPTHLIKTRGQQVTLRCSPKSGHDTVSWYQQALGQGPQFIFQYYEEEERQRGNFPDRFSGHQFPNYSSELNVNALLLGDSALYLCASSPTTYNEQFFGPGTRLTVL.

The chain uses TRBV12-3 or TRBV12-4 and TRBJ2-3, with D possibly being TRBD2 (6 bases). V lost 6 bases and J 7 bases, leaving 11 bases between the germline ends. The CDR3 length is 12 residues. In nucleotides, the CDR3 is TGTGCCAGCAGGCGGACTATTAATACGCAGTATTTT. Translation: CASRRTINTQYF.

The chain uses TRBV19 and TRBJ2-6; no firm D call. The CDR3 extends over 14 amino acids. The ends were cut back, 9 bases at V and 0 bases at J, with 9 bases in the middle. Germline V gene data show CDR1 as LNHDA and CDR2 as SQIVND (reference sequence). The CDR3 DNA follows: TGTGCCAGCCTAGAAGACTCTGGGGCCAACGTCCTGACTTTC. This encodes CASLEDSGANVLTF.

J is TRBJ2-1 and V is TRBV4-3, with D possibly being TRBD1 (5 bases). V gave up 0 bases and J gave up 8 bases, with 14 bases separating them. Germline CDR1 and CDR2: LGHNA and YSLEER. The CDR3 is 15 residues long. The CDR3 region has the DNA TGCGCCAGCAGCCAAGAGGGGCACTGGCGTCATGAGCAGTTCTTC. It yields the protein CASSQEGHWRHEQFF.